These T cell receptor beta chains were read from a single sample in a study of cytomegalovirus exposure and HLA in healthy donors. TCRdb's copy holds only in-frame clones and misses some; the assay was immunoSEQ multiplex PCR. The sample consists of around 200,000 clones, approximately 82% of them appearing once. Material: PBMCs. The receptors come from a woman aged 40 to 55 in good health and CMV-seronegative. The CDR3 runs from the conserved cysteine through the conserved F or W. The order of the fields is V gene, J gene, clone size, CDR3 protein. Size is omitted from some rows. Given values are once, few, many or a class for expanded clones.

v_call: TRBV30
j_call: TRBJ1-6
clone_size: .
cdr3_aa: CACHQGRQGNSPLHF

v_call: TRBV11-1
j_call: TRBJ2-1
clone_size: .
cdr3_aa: CASSPWSGPNVNEQFF

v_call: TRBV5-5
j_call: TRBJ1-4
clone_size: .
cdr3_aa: CASSLSGPNEKLFF

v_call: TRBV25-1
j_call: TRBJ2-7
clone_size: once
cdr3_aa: CASSEWQGTEQYF

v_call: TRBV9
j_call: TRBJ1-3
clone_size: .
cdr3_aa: CASSREGAPRFSGNTIYF

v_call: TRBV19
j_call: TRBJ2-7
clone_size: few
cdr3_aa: CASSKPAGLAYEQYF

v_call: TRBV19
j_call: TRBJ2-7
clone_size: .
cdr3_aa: CASSIEAGIPLEQYF

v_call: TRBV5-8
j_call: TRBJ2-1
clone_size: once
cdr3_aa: CASSFDRVLVNEQFF

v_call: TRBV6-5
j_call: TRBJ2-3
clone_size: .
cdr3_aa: CATWGQTRTDTQYF

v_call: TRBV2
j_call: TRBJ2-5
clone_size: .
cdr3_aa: CASSPWLETQYF

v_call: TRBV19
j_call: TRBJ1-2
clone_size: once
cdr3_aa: CASSMGTVPPNYGYTF

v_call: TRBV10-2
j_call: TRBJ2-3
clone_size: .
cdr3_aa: CASIGLAGATDTQYF